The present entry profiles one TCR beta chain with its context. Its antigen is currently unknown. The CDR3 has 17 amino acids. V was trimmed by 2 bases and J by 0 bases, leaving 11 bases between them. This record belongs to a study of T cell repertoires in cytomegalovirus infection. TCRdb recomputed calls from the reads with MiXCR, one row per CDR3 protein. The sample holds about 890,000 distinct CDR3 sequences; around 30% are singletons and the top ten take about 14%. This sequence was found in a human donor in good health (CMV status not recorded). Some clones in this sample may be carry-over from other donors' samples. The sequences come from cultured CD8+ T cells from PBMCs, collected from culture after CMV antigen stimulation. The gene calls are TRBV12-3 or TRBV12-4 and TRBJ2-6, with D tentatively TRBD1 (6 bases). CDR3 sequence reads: CASSLSGQSSGANVLTF. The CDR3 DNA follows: TGTGCCAGCAGTTTATCCGGACAGAGCTCTGGGGCCAACGTCCTGACTTTC.